A selection of T cell receptor beta chains follows, all from one sample in a study of blood T cell repertoires in COVID-19. TCRdb's table, derived via immunoSEQ multiplex PCR, lists solely in-frame clones and lacks some. The sample lists 290,000 or so clones, around 91% occurring once. The sequenced sample was PBMCs or T cells enriched from blood (not recorded which). The receptor set was obtained from a woman aged 18-29 years with acute COVID-19. Both conserved end residues are part of each CDR3. The D gene is left open where the match is weak. Clone size is not always given. Where it is, it says once, few, many or a class for expanded clones.

TRBV5-4	-	TRBJ2-5	TRBD2	CASSFGGKETQYF	TGTGCCAGCAGCTTCGGGGGGAAGGAGACCCAGTACTTC
TRBV9	once	TRBJ2-7	TRBD2	CASSLTGGTLGTYEQYF	TGTGCCAGCAGCCTTACGGGAGGGACTCTTGGAACCTACGAGCAGTACTTC
TRBV9	-	TRBJ2-7	TRBD1	CASSVGQGYSYEQYF	TGTGCCAGCAGCGTAGGACAGGGTTACTCCTACGAGCAGTACTTC
TRBV27	once	TRBJ1-1	TRBD1	CASSLGQGNTEAFF	TGTGCCAGCAGTTTAGGACAGGGTAACACTGAAGCTTTCTTT
TRBV5-5	once	TRBJ2-5	TRBD1	CASSLTGVVETQYF	TGTGCCAGCAGCTTAACAGGGGTTGTAGAGACCCAGTACTTC
TRBV28	few	TRBJ2-7	-	CASSFPPFQGGGYEQYF	TGTGCCAGCAGTTTCCCCCCCTTCCAGGGAGGTGGGTACGAGCAGTACTTC
TRBV15	once	TRBJ1-5	-	CATSRNRDTESNQPQHF	TGTGCCACCAGCAGAAACCGGGACACTGAGAGCAATCAGCCCCAGCATTTT
TRBV7-2	-	TRBJ2-7	-	CASSQAGRDGEQYF	TGTGCCAGCAGCCAAGCGGGCAGGGACGGGGAGCAGTACTTC
TRBV5-1	-	TRBJ2-5	-	CASSLLQGQETQYF	TGCGCCAGCAGCTTGCTGCAGGGCCAAGAGACCCAGTACTTC
TRBV9	-	TRBJ2-5	-	CASSVSGEMETQYF	TGTGCCAGCAGCGTTAGTGGAGAAATGGAGACCCAGTACTTC
TRBV3-1/TRBV3-2	once	TRBJ1-2	-	CASSQDDERHTF	TGTGCCAGCAGCCAAGATGATGAGCGTCACACCTTC
TRBV2	few	TRBJ2-2	TRBD2	CASSESAGVANTGELFF	TGTGCCAGCAGTGAATCCGCGGGGGTTGCGAACACCGGGGAGCTGTTTTTT
TRBV11-2	-	TRBJ1-3	TRBD1	CASSFGQGRNTIYF	TGTGCCAGCAGCTTTGGACAGGGGAGGAACACCATATATTTT
TRBV18	-	TRBJ1-3	-	CASSPKDRVSGNTIYF	TGTGCCAGCTCACCAAAGGACAGAGTCTCTGGAAACACCATATATTTT
TRBV5-1	once	TRBJ1-1	-	CASSPGLNTEAFF	TGCGCCAGCAGCCCGGGGTTGAACACTGAAGCTTTCTTT
TRBV2	-	TRBJ2-7	TRBD2	CASSERSGRVLYEQYF	TGTGCCAGCAGTGAGAGGAGCGGGAGGGTTCTCTACGAGCAGTACTTC
TRBV7-2	-	TRBJ1-1	-	CASSLSVNTEAFF	TGTGCCAGCAGCTTGTCAGTGAACACTGAAGCTTTCTTT
TRBV7-2	-	TRBJ2-3	-	CASSSSTDTQYF	TGTGCCAGCAGCTCGAGCACAGATACGCAGTATTTT
TRBV25-1	-	TRBJ2-7	TRBD1	CASSDWTGPSPEQYF	TGTGCCAGCAGTGACTGGACAGGGCCTTCCCCCGAGCAGTACTTC
TRBV7-9	-	TRBJ1-2	TRBD1	CASSQDRGRGGYTF	TGTGCCAGCAGCCAAGACAGGGGGCGAGGTGGCTACACCTTC
TRBV11-3	once	TRBJ1-6	-	CASSDRNSPLHF	TGTGCCAGCTCCGATCGGAATTCACCCCTCCACTTT
TRBV28	-	TRBJ2-5	TRBD2	CASSRAGGWETQYF	TGTGCCAGCAGTAGAGCGGGAGGTTGGGAGACCCAGTACTTC
TRBV24-1	-	TRBJ1-1	TRBD1	CATSDPGQGTEAFF	TGTGCCACCAGTGACCCTGGACAGGGTACTGAAGCTTTCTTT
TRBV7-9	-	TRBJ2-7	TRBD2	CASSLGGGPYEQYF	TGTGCCAGCAGCTTAGGCGGGGGGCCCTACGAGCAGTACTTC
TRBV5-1	-	TRBJ1-1	-	CASSLDSNLNTEAFF	TGCGCCAGCAGCTTGGACAGCAACCTGAACACTGAAGCTTTCTTT
TRBV7-9	-	TRBJ1-1	-	CASSLAVWGSLTEAFF	TGTGCCAGCAGCTTAGCGGTTTGGGGCAGTTTGACTGAAGCTTTCTTT
TRBV2	-	TRBJ1-5	TRBD1	CASRGGTGGTYSNQPQHF	TGTGCCAGCAGGGGTGGGACAGGGGGCACCTATAGCAATCAGCCCCAGCATTTT
TRBV7-9	-	TRBJ1-2	TRBD1	CASSSPGQSYGYTF	TGTGCCAGCAGCTCCCCGGGACAGAGCTATGGCTACACCTTC
TRBV12-3/TRBV12-4	-	TRBJ2-7	-	CASSLHSSYEQYF	TGTGCCAGCAGTTTACACTCCTCCTACGAGCAGTACTTC
TRBV30	-	TRBJ2-1	TRBD2	CAWSELAGGSSYNEQFF	TGTGCCTGGAGCGAGCTAGCGGGAGGGAGCTCCTACAATGAGCAGTTCTTC
TRBV18	-	TRBJ2-5	-	CASSFRGEEETQYF	TGTGCCAGCTCATTCAGGGGGGAGGAAGAGACCCAGTACTTC
TRBV5-1	-	TRBJ1-6	-	CASSLRGSPSPLHF	TGCGCCAGCAGCTTGAGGGGAAGCCCTTCACCCCTCCACTTT
TRBV5-1	-	TRBJ1-1	-	CASSWGRGDTEAFF	TGCGCCAGCAGCTGGGGGCGAGGGGACACTGAAGCTTTCTTT
TRBV28	-	TRBJ1-5	-	CASSWDGGGRNQPQHF	TGTGCCAGCAGTTGGGACGGGGGAGGACGCAATCAGCCCCAGCATTTT
TRBV7-2	-	TRBJ1-4	-	CASSLAVTPGEKLFF	TGTGCCAGCAGCTTAGCGGTCACCCCAGGTGAAAAACTGTTTTTT
TRBV7-3	-	TRBJ2-1	TRBD2	CASSDMGGRTYNEQFF	TGTGCCAGCAGCGATATGGGCGGGAGGACCTACAATGAGCAGTTCTTC
TRBV29-1	-	TRBJ2-7	-	CSVRQALHEQYF	TGCAGCGTCCGACAGGCTTTGCACGAGCAGTACTTC
TRBV19	-	TRBJ2-7	-	CASRPFGGREQYF	TGTGCCAGTAGACCGTTCGGCGGGCGCGAGCAGTACTTC
TRBV2	-	TRBJ1-1	TRBD1	CARGTGSGTEAFF	TGTGCCAGGGGGACAGGGTCAGGCACTGAAGCTTTCTTT
TRBV19	-	TRBJ1-1	-	CASSIDADVNTEAFF	TGTGCCAGTAGTATCGATGCAGATGTCAACACTGAAGCTTTCTTT
TRBV5-6	-	TRBJ1-5	-	CASSRGTADYSNQPQHF	TGTGCCAGCAGCCGCGGGACGGCAGACTATAGCAATCAGCCCCAGCATTTT
TRBV29-1	-	TRBJ2-2	-	CSVEGVPPQGNTGELFF	TGCAGCGTTGAAGGGGTCCCGCCTCAGGGGAACACCGGGGAGCTGTTTTTT
TRBV21-1	-	TRBJ2-1	-	CASSIGGLAGDNEQFF	TGTGCCAGCAGCATAGGGGGGCTAGCGGGAGATAATGAGCAGTTCTTC
TRBV5-5	-	TRBJ1-2	-	CASSFIEENGYTF	TGTGCCAGCAGCTTTATCGAAGAGAATGGCTACACCTTC
TRBV9	-	TRBJ1-2	-	CASSNHRVNPKSYGYTF	TGTGCCAGCAGCAACCACAGGGTCAATCCAAAGTCCTATGGCTACACCTTC
TRBV9	-	TRBJ2-2	-	CASSVGGLANTGELFF	TGTGCCAGCAGCGTCGGGGGGCTGGCCAACACCGGGGAGCTGTTTTTT
TRBV6-5	-	TRBJ1-5	-	CASRRVGNQPQHF	TGTGCCAGCAGGAGAGTTGGCAATCAGCCCCAGCATTTT
TRBV6-1	-	TRBJ2-3	TRBD2	CASSEIAGGTYTDTQYF	TGTGCCAGCAGTGAAATTGCGGGAGGGACTTACACAGATACGCAGTATTTT